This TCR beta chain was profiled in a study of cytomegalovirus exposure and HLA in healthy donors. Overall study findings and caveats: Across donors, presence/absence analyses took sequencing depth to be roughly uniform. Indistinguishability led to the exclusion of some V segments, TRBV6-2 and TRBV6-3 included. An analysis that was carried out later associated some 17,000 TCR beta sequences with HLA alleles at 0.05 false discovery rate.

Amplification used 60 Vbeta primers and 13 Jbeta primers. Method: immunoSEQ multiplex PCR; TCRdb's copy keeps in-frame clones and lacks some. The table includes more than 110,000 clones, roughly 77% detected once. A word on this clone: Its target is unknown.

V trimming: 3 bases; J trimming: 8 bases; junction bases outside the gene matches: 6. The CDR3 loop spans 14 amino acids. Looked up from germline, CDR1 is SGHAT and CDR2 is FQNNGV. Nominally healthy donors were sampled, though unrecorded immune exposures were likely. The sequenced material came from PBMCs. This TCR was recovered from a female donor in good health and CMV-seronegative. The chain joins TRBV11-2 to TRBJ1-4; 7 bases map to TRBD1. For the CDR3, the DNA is TGTGCCAGCAGCTTCGGGACAGAAAGGGAAAAACTGTTTTTT. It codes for CASSFGTEREKLFF.